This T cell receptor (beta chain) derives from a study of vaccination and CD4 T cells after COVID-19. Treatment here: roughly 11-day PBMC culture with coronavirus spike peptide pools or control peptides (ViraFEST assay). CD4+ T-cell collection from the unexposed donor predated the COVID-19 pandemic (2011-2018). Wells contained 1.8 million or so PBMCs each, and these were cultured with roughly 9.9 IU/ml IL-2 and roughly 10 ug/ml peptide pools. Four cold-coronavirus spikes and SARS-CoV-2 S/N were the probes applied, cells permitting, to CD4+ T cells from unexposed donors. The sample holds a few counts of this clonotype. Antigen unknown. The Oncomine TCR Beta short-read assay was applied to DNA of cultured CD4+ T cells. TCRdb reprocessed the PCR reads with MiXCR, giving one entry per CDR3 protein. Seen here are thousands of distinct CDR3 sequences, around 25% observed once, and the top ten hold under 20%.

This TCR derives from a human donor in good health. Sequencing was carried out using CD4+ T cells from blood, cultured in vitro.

CDR3 DNA: TGTGCCACCAGCAGAGCATCGGACACCGGGGAGCTGTTTTTT. This codes for CATSRASDTGELFF. V usage is TRBV15 and J usage is TRBJ2-2; D is uncertain. The CDR3 has 14 amino acids. Trimming removed 1 base from V and 3 bases from J, with 6 bases in between. Germline V CDR1 and CDR2: LNHNV, YYDKDF (reference sequence). The whole variable domain, remainder taken from reference TRBV15 and TRBJ2-2, is DAMVIQNPRYQVTQFGKPVTLSCSQTLNHNVMYWYQQKSSQAPKLLFHYYDKDFNNEADTPDNFQSRRPNTSFCFLDIRSPGLGDTAMYLCATSRASDTGELFFGEGSRLTVL.